The 20 T cell receptor beta chains given below trace back to one sample, sequenced in a study of cytomegalovirus exposure and HLA in healthy donors. The PCR employed 60 Vbeta primers together with 13 Jbeta primers. Produced via immunoSEQ multiplex PCR; TCRdb's table is partial and in-frame only. The table includes 95,000 to 100,000 clones, about 80% detected once. The sample taken for sequencing was PBMCs. The source of these receptors is a man between 35 and 55 years old in good health and CMV-seronegative.

Note on this clone: Compared with germline, one end of the junction differs, possibly owing to a read error. This chain uses TRBV7-9 with TRBJ2-5; 9 bases are shared with TRBD1. Per the germline V gene, CDR1 is SEHNR and CDR2 is FQNEAQ (reference sequence). The CDR3 spans 15 residues. CDR3: CSSSAPGTGQETQYF. The CDR3 bases are TGTTCCAGCAGCGCCCCCGGGACAGGGCAAGAGACCCAGTACTTC. The variable domain in full, completed from reference TRBV7-9 and TRBJ2-5, reads DTGVSQNPRHKITKRGQNVTFRCDPISEHNRLYWYRQTLGQGPEFLTYFQNEAQLEKSRLLSDRFSAERPKGSFSTLEIQRTEQGDSAMYLCSSSAPGTGQETQYFGPGTRLLVL.

The chain combines TRBV5-1 with TRBJ1-1; a possible D gene is TRBD1 (6 bases). Germline V gene sequence: CDR1 SGHRS, CDR2 YFSETQ. Deletions cut 0 bases from V and 0 bases from J, with 12 bases between. The CDR3 covers 16 residues. The CDR3 loop is CASSLGGTNMNTEAFF. DNA of the CDR3: TGCGCCAGCAGCTTGGGGGGGACAAATATGAACACTGAAGCTTTCTTT.

The rearrangement uses TRBV18 and TRBJ2-1; D ambiguous. The CDR3 sequence is 13 residues long. V lost 6 bases to trimming and J lost 1 base, with 7 bases between them. The germline CDR1 and CDR2 sequences are KGHSH and LQKENI. The CDR3 nucleotides read TGTGCCAGCTCTCCCATTTCCTACAATGAGCAGTTCTTC. It is translated as CASSPISYNEQFF.

The genes are TRBV5-4 and TRBJ2-1; 10 bases align to TRBD2. CDR3 length: 14 amino acids. Germline loops: CDR1 SGHNT, CDR2 YYREEE (reference sequence). V was clipped by 4 bases and J by 8 bases; unmatched bases: 6. CDR3 bases: TGTGCCAGCAGCGGGACTAGCGAGAGCTATGAGCAGTTCTTC. This encodes CASSGTSESYEQFF. The complete variable domain, with remaining parts taken from reference TRBV5-4 and TRBJ2-1, reads ETGVTQSPTHLIKTRGQQVTLRCSSQSGHNTVSWYQQALGQGPQFIFQYYREEENGRGNFPPRFSGLQFPNYSSELNVNALELDDSALYLCASSGTSESYEQFFGPGTRLTVL.

The CDR3 coding sequence is TGCGCCAGCAGTTCGGGGACAGGGGGAGTCTATGGCTACACCTTC. Translated: CASSSGTGGVYGYTF. The chain recombines TRBV5-1 with TRBJ1-2; 11 bases fit TRBD1. CDR1 and CDR2 (germline): SGHRS, YFSETQ. With V trimmed by 5 bases and J by 4 bases, 7 bases remained unmatched. The CDR3 sequence is 15 residues long.

This clone was seen only once. This rearrangement joins TRBV5-1 to TRBJ2-7; 7 positions agree with TRBD1. V dropped 4 bases and J dropped 3; count of bases not matched to a gene: 4. CDR1 SGHRS and CDR2 YFSETQ come from the germline V gene. The CDR3 spans 13 residues. The CDR3 sequence is CASSRDSIYEQYF. CDR3 sequence (DNA): TGCGCCAGCAGCAGGGACAGTATCTACGAGCAGTACTTC.

This chain joins TRBV5-6 and TRBJ2-5; 10 bases line up with TRBD2. V lost 0 bases and J lost 6; bases outside the gene matches: 8. This CDR3 is built from 16 residues. Germline assignment: CDR1 SGHDT and CDR2 YYEEEE. The CDR3 region has the DNA TGTGCCAGCAGCTTGGGGGCTAGCGGGGGTGTCAAGACCCAGTACTTC. This codes for CASSLGASGGVKTQYF.

Here the CDR3 reads CSGSTGISSGGEKLFF. The CDR3 nucleotides are TGCAGCGGGTCTACAGGGATCTCGTCGGGAGGTGAAAAACTGTTTTTT. The chain employs TRBV29-1 and TRBJ1-4; TRBD1 is a possible D gene (6 bases). The germline V gene encodes CDR1 SQVTM and CDR2 ANQGSEA. This CDR3 is 16 amino acids long. Trimming pared 7 bases from V and 7 bases from J, leaving 25 bases between.

V and J are TRBV5-1 and TRBJ1-1, with D unclear. The CDR3 sequence is 15 residues long. Trimming took off 1 base at V and 2 bases at J, with 12 bases between the two ends. In germline, CDR1 is SGHRS, CDR2 YFSETQ. CDR3 region: CASSLIVAGNTEAFF. The CDR3, as DNA: TGCGCCAGCAGCTTGATCGTAGCGGGAAACACTGAAGCTTTCTTT.

This clone was counted once. The V gene is TRBV5-1, the J gene TRBJ2-4; TRBD1 matches 7 bases. With V trimmed by 4 bases and J by 5 bases, 9 bases remained unmatched. The germline V gene has CDR1 SGHRS and CDR2 YFSETQ. The CDR3 runs 15 residues. The CDR3 DNA sequence: TGCGCCAGCAGCCCTAGTGACAGGGCTCAAAACATTCAGTACTTC. Encoded protein: CASSPSDRAQNIQYF.

The chain employs TRBV30 and TRBJ1-2; weak D call: TRBD1 (6 bases). Germline V lookup: CDR1 GTSNPN, CDR2 SVGIG (reference sequence). CDR3 length: 13 residues. Trimming pared 0 bases from V and 4 bases from J, leaving 9 bases between. For the CDR3, the DNA is TGTGCCTGGAGTGTACCAGGGGCCTATGGCTACACCTTC. Translated: CAWSVPGAYGYTF.

CDR3 protein: CASSLSGTRTTFNSPLHF. The CDR3 DNA is TGTGCCAGCAGTTTATCGGGGACAAGGACCACATTTAATTCACCCCTCCACTTT. J is TRBJ1-6 and V is TRBV27; D is possibly TRBD1 (6 bases). Germline CDR1 and CDR2: MNHEY and SMNVEV (reference sequence). This CDR3 is 18 amino acids long. V was pared by 0 bases and J by 6 bases, with 18 bases between.

The V call is TRBV6-1, the J call TRBJ1-1; TRBD1 matches 8 bases. This CDR3 is built from 13 residues. The V and J ends lost 6 bases and 12 bases, in that order; junction bases with no gene match: 12. Germline CDR1 and CDR2: MNHNS and SASEGT. CDR3 amino acids: CASSPESRDRPFF. The CDR3 DNA follows: TGTGCCAGCAGCCCCGAATCCCGGGACAGGCCTTTCTTT.

The rearrangement uses TRBV6-5 and TRBJ1-2; possibly TRBD1 for D (5 bases). This CDR3 is 13 amino acids long. Germline lookup yields CDR1 MNHEY and CDR2 SVGAGI. The germline V and J ends were trimmed by 2 bases and 9 bases, with 13 bases remaining between them. The CDR3 loop is CASSYEGARRYTF. DNA for the CDR3: TGTGCCAGCAGTTACGAAGGGGCGAGACGCTACACCTTC.

V usage is TRBV28 and J usage is TRBJ2-7; D possibly corresponds to TRBD1 (6 bases). Germline lookup yields CDR1 MDHEN and CDR2 SYDVKM. The CDR3 runs to 13 residues. Between the trimmed V and J ends, which lost 4 bases and 1 base, there was a span of 8 bases. CDR3 DNA sequence: TGTGCCAGCAGTTCCGGACAGTCCTACGAGCAGTACGTC. Translating gives CASSSGQSYEQYV.

This clone occurred once. The genes are TRBV2 and TRBJ2-7; 7 positions agree with TRBD1. Germline V gene sequence: CDR1 SNHLY, CDR2 FYNNEI. Germline trimming cut 5 bases from V and 6 bases from J; bases unmatched to any gene: 4. The CDR3 covers 12 residues. The CDR3 spells CASSLDRAEQYV. The CDR3 DNA follows: TGTGCCAGCAGTCTCGACAGGGCCGAGCAGTACGTC.

A single count supports this clone. The rearrangement joins TRBV2 to TRBJ1-5; 9 bases align to TRBD1. Trimming took 5 bases from V and 4 from J; bases not matched to a gene: 3. CDR1 and CDR2 (germline): SNHLY, FYNNEI. The CDR3 totals 14 residues. This chain's CDR3 is CASSPDRGNQPQHF. In DNA, the CDR3 is TGTGCCAGCAGTCCCGACAGGGGGAATCAGCCCCAGCATTTT.

On this clone itself: Mismatch with germline at one junction end may stem from a read error. The V call is TRBV29-1, the J call TRBJ2-1, with 9 bases that match TRBD1. The CDR3 has 9 amino acids. Germline values: CDR1 SQVTM, CDR2 ANQGSEA. CDR3 region: CSNGTGRLF. The CDR3 DNA reads TGCAGCAACGGGACAGGGCGTCTCTTC.

The CDR3 loop is CASSLEAGTGGNEQFF. The CDR3 DNA sequence: TGTGCCAGCAGCTTAGAAGCCGGGACAGGGGGCAATGAGCAGTTCTTC. The chain employs TRBV7-8 and TRBJ2-1; 11 bases line up with TRBD1. Germline CDR1 SGHVS, CDR2 FQNEAQ. Unmatched junction bases numbered 5, after V lost 1 base and J lost 6 bases. The CDR3 is 16 residues long. The complete variable domain, with remaining parts taken from reference TRBV7-8 and TRBJ2-1, reads GAGVSQSPRYKVAKRGQDVALRCDPISGHVSLFWYQQALGQGPEFLTYFQNEAQLDKSGLPSDRFFAERPEGSVSTLKIQRTQQEDSAVYLCASSLEAGTGGNEQFFGPGTRLTVL.

The sample holds a few counts of this clone. The chain carries TRBV28 and TRBJ2-7; 13 positions match TRBD2. This CDR3 region has 15 residues. Germline V gene sequence: CDR1 MDHEN, CDR2 SYDVKM. V was clipped by 5 bases and J by 7 bases; unmatched bases: 8. In DNA form, the CDR3 reads TGTGCCAGCAGTGTCGGGACTAGCGGGGTGGGTGAGCAGTACGTC. Translation: CASSVGTSGVGEQYV.